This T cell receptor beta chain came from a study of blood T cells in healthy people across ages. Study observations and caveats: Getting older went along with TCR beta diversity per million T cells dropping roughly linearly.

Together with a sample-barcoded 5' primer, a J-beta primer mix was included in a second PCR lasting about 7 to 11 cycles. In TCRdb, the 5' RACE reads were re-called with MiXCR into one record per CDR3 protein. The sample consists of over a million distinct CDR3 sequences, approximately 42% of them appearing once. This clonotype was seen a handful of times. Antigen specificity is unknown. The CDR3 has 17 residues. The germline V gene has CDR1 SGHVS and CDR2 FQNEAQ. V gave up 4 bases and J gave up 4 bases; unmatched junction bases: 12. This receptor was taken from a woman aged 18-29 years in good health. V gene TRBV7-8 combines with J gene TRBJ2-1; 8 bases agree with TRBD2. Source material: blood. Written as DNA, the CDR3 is TGTGCCAGCAGCTCTCCTTGGGGGAGCGGGAGTTACAATGAGCAGTTCTTC. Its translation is CASSSPWGSGSYNEQFF. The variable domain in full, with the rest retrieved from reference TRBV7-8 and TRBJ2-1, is GAGVSQSPRYKVAKRGQDVALRCDPISGHVSLFWYQQALGQGPEFLTYFQNEAQLDKSGLPSDRFFAERPEGSVSTLKIQRTQQEDSAVYLCASSSPWGSGSYNEQFFGPGTRLTVL.